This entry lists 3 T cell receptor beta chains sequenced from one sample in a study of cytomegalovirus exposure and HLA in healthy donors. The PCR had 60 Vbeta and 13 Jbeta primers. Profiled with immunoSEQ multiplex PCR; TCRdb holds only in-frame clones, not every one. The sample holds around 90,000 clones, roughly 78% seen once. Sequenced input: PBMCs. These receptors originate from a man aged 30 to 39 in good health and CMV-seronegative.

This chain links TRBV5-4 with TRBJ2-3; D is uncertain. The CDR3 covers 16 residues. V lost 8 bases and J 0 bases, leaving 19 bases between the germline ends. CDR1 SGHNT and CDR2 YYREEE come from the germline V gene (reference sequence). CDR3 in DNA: TGTGCCAGTAACCGCCTGGGCGAGTCGAGCACAGATACGCAGTATTTT. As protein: CASNRLGESSTDTQYF.

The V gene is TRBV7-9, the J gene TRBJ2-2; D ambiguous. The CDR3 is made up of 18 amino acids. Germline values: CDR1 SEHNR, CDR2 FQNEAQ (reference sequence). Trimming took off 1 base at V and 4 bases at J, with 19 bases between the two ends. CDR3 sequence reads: CASSLVVFRQRGTGELFF. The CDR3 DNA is TGTGCCAGCAGCTTAGTGGTTTTTCGTCAGAGAGGCACCGGGGAGCTGTTTTTT.

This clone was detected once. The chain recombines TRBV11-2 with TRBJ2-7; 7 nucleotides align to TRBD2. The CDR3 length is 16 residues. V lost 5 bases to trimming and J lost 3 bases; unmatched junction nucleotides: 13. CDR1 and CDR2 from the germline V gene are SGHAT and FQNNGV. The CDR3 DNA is TGTGCCAGCAGCCCACTCGGACTAGGGCGGCACTACGAGCAGTACTTC. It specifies CASSPLGLGRHYEQYF.